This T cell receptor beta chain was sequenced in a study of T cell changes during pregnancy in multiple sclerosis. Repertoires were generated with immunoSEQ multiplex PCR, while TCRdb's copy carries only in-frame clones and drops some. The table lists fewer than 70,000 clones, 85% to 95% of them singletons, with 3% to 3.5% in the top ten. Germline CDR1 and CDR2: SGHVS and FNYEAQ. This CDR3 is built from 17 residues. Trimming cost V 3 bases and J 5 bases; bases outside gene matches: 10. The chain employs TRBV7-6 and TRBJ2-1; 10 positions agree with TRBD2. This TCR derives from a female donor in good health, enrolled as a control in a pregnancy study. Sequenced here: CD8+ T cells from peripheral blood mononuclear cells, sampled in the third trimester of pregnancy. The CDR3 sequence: CASSFVLAGPGDNEQFF. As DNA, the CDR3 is TGTGCCAGCAGCTTTGTACTAGCGGGGCCCGGGGACAATGAGCAGTTCTTC.